This T cell receptor beta chain derives from a study of T cells of healthy individuals. This CDR3 region has 11 residues. Between the trimmed V and J ends, which lost 3 bases and 9 bases, there was a span of 6 bases. Germline CDR1 MDHEN, CDR2 SYDVKM. This clonotype was detected ten times or more. Each CDR3 protein is one row after TCRdb ran MiXCR on the 5' RACE reads. This table holds tens of thousands of distinct CDR3 sequences, roughly 14% found once. The V gene is TRBV28, the J gene TRBJ1-5; no definite D call. This sequence was found in a human donor in good health. The DNA of the CDR3 is TGTGCCAGCAGTTTGGATCCGCCCCAGCATTTT. Protein: CASSLDPPQHF.